This T cell receptor beta chain was documented in a study of identical twins. Study-wide points: Among beta out-of-frame sequences, excess sharing between twins appeared weaker. Memory repertoires lacked the insertion deficit that abundant cord blood beta clonotypes showed.

Each CDR3 protein gets one entry after TCRdb re-called the 5' RACE reads with MiXCR. The profile shows about 220,000 distinct CDR3 sequences, 7.5% of them singletons. Trimming shortened V by 2 bases and J by 0 bases, and 12 bases separated the two germline ends. Germline V gene sequence: CDR1 MGHRA, CDR2 YSYEKL. CDR3 length: 16 amino acids. This clonotype occurred a few times. Its target is not known. In addition, the sample was reused for a study of yellow fever vaccine responses in identical twins.

The J gene is TRBJ2-3, the V gene TRBV4-1; the D gene is possibly TRBD2 (5 bases). The clonotype was recovered from a woman aged 18-29 years in good health. The sequencing input was memory (CD45RO+) T cells sorted from blood. CDR3: CASSQTRPTSTDTQYF. The CDR3 coding sequence is TGCGCCAGCAGCCAAACTAGACCTACTAGCACAGATACGCAGTATTTT.